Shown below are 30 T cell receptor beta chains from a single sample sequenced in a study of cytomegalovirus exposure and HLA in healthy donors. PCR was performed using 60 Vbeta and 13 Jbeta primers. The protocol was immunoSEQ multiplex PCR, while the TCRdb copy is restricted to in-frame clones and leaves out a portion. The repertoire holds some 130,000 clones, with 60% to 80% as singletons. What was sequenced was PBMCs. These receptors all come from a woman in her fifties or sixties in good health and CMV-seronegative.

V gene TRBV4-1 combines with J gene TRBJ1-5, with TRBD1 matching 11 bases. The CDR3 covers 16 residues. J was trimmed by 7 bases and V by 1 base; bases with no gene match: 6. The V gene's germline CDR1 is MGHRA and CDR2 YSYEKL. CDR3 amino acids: CASSQVVGQGEQPQHF. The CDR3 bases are TGCGCCAGCAGCCAAGTGGTGGGACAGGGGGAACAGCCCCAGCATTTT.

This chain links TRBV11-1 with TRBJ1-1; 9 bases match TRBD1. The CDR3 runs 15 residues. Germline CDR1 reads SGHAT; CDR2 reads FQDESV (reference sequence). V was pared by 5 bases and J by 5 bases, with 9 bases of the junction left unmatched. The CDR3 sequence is CASSTRGTGLTEAFF. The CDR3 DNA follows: TGTGCCAGCAGCACGAGGGGGACAGGGTTGACTGAAGCTTTCTTT. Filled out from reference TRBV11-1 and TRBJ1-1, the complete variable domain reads EAEVAQSPRYKITEKSQAVAFWCDPISGHATLYWYRQILGQGPELLVQFQDESVVDDSQLPKDRFSAERLKGVDSTLKIQPAELGDSAMYLCASSTRGTGLTEAFFGQGTRLTVV.

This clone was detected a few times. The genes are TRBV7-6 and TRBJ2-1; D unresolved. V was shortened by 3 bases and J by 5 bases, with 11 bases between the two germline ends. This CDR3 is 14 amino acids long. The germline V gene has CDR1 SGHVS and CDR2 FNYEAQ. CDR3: CASSLLAEDNEQFF. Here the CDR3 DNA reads TGTGCCAGCAGCTTGCTTGCAGAAGACAATGAGCAGTTCTTC.

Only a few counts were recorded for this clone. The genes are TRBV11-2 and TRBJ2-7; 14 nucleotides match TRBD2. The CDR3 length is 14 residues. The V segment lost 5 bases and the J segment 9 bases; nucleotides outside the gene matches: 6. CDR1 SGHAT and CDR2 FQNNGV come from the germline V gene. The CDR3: CASSRLAGGPTQYF. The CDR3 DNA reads TGTGCCAGCAGCCGACTAGCGGGGGGGCCAACGCAGTACTTC.

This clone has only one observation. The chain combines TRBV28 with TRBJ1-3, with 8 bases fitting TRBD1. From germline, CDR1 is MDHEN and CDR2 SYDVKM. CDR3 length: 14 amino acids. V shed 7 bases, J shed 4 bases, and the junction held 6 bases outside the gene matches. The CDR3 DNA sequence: TGTGCCAGCAACAGACAGGGGACGGGAAACACCATATATTTT. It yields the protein CASNRQGTGNTIYF.

CDR3 nucleotides: TGTGCCAGCTCACCAACACAGAGCTCTGGAAACACCATATATTTT. It translates to CASSPTQSSGNTIYF. The chain is built from TRBV18 and TRBJ1-3; D gene unclear. V dropped 2 bases and J dropped 0 bases, with 8 bases sitting between them. The CDR3 covers 15 residues. Germline V lookup: CDR1 KGHSH, CDR2 LQKENI.

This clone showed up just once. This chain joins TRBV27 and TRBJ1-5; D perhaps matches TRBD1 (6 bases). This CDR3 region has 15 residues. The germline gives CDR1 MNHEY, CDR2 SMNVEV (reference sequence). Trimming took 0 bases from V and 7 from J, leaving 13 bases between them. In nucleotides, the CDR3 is TGTGCCAGCAGTTTATCGCACAGGGCCGGACAGCCCCAGCATTTT. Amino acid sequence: CASSLSHRAGQPQHF.

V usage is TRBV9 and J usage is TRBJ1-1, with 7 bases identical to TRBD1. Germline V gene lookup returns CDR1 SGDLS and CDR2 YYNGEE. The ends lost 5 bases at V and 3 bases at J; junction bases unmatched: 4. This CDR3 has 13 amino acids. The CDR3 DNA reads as TGTGCCAGCAGAGGACAGGTTGACACTGAAGCTTTCTTT. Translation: CASRGQVDTEAFF.

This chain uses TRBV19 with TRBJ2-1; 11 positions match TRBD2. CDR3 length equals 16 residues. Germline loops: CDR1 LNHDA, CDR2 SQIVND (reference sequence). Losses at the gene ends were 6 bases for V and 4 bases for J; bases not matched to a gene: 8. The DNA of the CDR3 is TGTGCCAGTAGGGCCGTAGCGGGGGGGCCTTACAATGAGCAGTTCTTC. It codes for CASRAVAGGPYNEQFF.

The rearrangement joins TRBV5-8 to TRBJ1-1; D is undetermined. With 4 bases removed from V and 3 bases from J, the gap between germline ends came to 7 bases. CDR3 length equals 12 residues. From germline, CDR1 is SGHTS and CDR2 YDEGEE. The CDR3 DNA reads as TGTGCCAGCAGCCTTCAGGACACTGAAGCTTTCTTT. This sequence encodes CASSLQDTEAFF.

The DNA of the CDR3 is TGTGCCAGTTCGCTAGCGGGTGTCTACAATGAGCAGTTCTTC. Protein: CASSLAGVYNEQFF. The chain carries TRBV19 and TRBJ2-1, with TRBD2 matching 8 bases. Unmatched junction bases numbered 6, after V lost 8 bases and J lost 3 bases. The germline V gene has CDR1 LNHDA and CDR2 SQIVND (reference sequence). The CDR3 is made up of 14 amino acids.

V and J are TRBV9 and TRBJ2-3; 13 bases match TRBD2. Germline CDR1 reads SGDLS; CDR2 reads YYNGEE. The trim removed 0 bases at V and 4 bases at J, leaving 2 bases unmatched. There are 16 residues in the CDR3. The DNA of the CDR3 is TGTGCCAGCAGCGTAGAGACTAGCGGGAGGTCAGATACGCAGTATTTT. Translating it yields CASSVETSGRSDTQYF.

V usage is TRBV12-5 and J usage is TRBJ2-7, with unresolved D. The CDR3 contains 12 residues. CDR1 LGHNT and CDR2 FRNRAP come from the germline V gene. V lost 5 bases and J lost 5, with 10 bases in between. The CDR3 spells CASGLTPHEQYF. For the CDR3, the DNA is TGTGCTAGTGGTCTGACTCCTCACGAGCAGTACTTC.

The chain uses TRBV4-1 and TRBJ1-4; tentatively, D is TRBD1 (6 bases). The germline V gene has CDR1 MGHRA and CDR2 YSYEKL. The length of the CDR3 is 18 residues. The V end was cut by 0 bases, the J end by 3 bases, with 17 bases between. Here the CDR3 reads CASSQDRERGRANEKLFF. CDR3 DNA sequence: TGCGCCAGCAGCCAAGACCGGGAGCGGGGGCGGGCTAATGAAAAACTGTTTTTT.

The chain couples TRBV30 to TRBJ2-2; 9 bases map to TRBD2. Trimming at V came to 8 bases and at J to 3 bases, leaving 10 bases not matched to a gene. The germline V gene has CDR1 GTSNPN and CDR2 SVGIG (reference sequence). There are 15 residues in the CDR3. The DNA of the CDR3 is TGTGCCCGGACGGAGGCGGGGGGGCACACCGGGGAGCTGTTTTTT. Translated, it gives CARTEAGGHTGELFF.

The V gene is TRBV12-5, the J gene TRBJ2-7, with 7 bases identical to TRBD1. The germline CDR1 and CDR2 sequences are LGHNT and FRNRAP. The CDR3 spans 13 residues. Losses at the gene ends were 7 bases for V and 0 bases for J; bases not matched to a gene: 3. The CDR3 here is CASARDSSYEQYF. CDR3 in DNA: TGTGCTAGTGCCCGGGACAGCTCCTACGAGCAGTACTTC.

The DNA for the CDR3 is TGTGCCAGCAGCTTGCCGAACACCCCGGGGGACGAGCAGTACTTC. It codes for CASSLPNTPGDEQYF. The chain joins TRBV5-6 to TRBJ2-7, with a possible D match to TRBD2 (6 bases). The length of the CDR3 is 15 residues. Trimming removed 1 base at V and 5 bases at J, with 16 bases between. In germline, CDR1 is SGHDT, CDR2 YYEEEE.

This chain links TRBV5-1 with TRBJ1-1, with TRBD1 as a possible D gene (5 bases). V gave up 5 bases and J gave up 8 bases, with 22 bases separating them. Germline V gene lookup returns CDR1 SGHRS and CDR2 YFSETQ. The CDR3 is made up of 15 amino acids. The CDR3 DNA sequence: TGCGCCAGCAGGGACCTCGACAGTGCTAGCGTAGAAGCTTTCTTT. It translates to CASRDLDSASVEAFF.

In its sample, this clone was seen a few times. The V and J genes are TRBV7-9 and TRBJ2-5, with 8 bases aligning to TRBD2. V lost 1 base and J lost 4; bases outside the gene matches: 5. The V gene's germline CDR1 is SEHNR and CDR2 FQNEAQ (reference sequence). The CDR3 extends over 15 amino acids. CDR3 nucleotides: TGTGCCAGCAGCTTAGTTGCGGGGGGAAGAGAGACCCAGTACTTC. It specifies CASSLVAGGRETQYF.

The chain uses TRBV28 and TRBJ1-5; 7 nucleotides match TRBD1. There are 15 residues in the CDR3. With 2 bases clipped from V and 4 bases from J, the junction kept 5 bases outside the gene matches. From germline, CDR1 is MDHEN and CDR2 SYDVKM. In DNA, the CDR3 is TGTGCCAGCAGTTTAGGGACAGCAGTGAATCAGCCCCAGCATTTT. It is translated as CASSLGTAVNQPQHF.

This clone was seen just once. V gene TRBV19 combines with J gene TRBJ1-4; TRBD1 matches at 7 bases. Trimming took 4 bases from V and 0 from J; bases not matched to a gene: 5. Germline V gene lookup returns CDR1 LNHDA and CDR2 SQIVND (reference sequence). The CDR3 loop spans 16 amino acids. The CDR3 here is CASSTGQTSTNEKLFF. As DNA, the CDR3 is TGTGCCAGTAGTACGGGACAGACCTCAACTAATGAAAAACTGTTTTTT.

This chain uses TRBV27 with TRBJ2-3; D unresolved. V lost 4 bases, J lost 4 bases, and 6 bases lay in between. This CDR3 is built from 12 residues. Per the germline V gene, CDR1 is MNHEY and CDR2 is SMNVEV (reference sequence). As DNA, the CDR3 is TGTGCCAGCAGTTCTGAGGCAGATACGCAGTATTTT. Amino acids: CASSSEADTQYF.

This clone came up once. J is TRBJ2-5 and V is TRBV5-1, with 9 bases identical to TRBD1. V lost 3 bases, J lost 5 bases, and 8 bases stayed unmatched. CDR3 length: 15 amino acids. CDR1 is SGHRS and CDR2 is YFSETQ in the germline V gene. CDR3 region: CASSSGTGTQETQYF. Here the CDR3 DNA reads TGCGCCAGCAGCTCTGGGACAGGGACTCAGGAGACCCAGTACTTC.

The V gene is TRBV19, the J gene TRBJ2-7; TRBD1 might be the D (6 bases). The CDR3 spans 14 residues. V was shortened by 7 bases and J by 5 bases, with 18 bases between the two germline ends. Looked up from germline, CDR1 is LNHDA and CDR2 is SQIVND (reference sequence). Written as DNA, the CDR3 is TGTGCCAGTACCCCCAGGGGCACGAGGGACGAGCAGTACTTC. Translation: CASTPRGTRDEQYF.

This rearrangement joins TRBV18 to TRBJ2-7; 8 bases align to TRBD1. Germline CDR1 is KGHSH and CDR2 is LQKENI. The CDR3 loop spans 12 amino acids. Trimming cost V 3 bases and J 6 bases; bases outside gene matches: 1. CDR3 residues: CASSPDRVEQYF. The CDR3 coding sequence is TGTGCCAGCTCACCGGACAGGGTCGAGCAGTACTTC.

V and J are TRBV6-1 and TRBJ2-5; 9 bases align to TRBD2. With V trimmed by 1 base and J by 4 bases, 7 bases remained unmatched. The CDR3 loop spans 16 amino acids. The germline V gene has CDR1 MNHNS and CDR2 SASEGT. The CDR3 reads CASSEGGRAGGETQYF. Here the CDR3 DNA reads TGTGCCAGCAGTGAAGGAGGTAGAGCGGGAGGAGAGACCCAGTACTTC.

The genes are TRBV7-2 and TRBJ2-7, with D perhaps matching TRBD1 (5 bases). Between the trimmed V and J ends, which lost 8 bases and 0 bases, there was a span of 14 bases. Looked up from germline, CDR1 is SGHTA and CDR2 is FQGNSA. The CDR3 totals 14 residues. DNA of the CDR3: TGTGCCAGCGTCTGGGGCGGATCCTCCTACGAGCAGTACTTC. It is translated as CASVWGGSSYEQYF.

DNA of the CDR3: TGTGCCAGCAGCGTAGGCTGGCAGGGCGACGAGCAGTACTTC. Translating it yields CASSVGWQGDEQYF. The gene calls are TRBV9 and TRBJ2-7, with TRBD1 as a possible D gene (5 bases). The CDR3 runs 14 residues. The V gene lost 0 bases and the J gene lost 5 bases, with 12 bases spanning the gap. Germline V CDR1 and CDR2: SGDLS, YYNGEE.

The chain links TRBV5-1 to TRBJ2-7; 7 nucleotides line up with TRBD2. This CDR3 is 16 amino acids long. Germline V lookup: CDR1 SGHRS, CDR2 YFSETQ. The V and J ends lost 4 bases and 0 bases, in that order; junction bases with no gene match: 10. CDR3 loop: CASSPRPGGSSYEQYF. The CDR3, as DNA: TGCGCCAGCAGCCCGCGGCCCGGGGGGTCCTCCTACGAGCAGTACTTC.

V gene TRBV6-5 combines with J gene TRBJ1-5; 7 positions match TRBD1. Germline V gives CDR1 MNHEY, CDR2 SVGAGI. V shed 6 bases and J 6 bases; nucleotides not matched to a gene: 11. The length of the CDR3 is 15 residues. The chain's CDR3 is CASSRDRDRSQPQHF. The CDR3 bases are TGTGCCAGCAGCCGAGACAGGGATAGGAGTCAGCCCCAGCATTTT.